These 14 T cell receptor beta chains were all obtained from the same sample, sequenced in a study of response to subunit inactivated influenza vaccine. TCRdb re-called the RT-PCR reads with MiXCR, one entry per CDR3 protein. The sample includes approximately 520,000 distinct CDR3 sequences, more than 15% seen only once; the top ten take roughly 3%. Specimen: CD4+ T cells sorted from PBMCs, collected approximately 25 months after vaccination. All receptors come from a man between 50 and 75 years old who received an inactivated influenza vaccine.

V is TRBV3-1 and J is TRBJ1-6; D unclear. CDR3 length equals 11 residues. Germline V gives CDR1 LGHDT, CDR2 YNNKEL (reference sequence). The V end lost 1 base, the J end lost 11 bases, and 3 bases lay between the germline ends. CDR3 sequence (DNA): TGTGCCAGCAGCCAAGGTCCACCCCTCCACTTT. Protein product: CASSQGPPLHF.

CDR3 loop: CSVAEGPNEQYF. The CDR3, as DNA: TGCAGCGTCGCCGAAGGGCCGAACGAGCAGTACTTC. This sequence joins TRBV29-1 and TRBJ2-7; no reliable D call. Germline assignment: CDR1 SQVTM and CDR2 ANQGSEA. The CDR3 consists of 12 residues. V was shortened by 6 bases and J by 5 bases, with 14 bases between the two germline ends.

There are many counts of this clonotype. The rearrangement joins TRBV5-1 to TRBJ2-1; TRBD2 matches 10 bases. Trimming took 3 bases from V and 2 from J; bases not matched to a gene: 5. The CDR3 has 16 residues. Germline-derived CDR1 and CDR2 are SGHRS and YFSETQ. The CDR3 DNA follows: TGCGCCAGCAGCTCTAGCGGGAGAGGCGCCTACAATGAGCAGTTCTTC. Translated: CASSSSGRGAYNEQFF.

This chain connects TRBV18 to TRBJ2-1; tentative D call: TRBD2 (6 bases). V was cut by 2 bases and J by 4 bases, with 15 bases left in between. This CDR3 has 16 amino acids. Germline V gives CDR1 KGHSH, CDR2 LQKENI. The CDR3 DNA sequence: TGTGCCAGCTCACCAGGCGCTCCAGCGGGTTACAATGAGCAGTTCTTC. The encoded protein is CASSPGAPAGYNEQFF. The complete variable domain, with remaining parts taken from reference TRBV18 and TRBJ2-1, reads NAGVMQNPRHLVRRRGQEARLRCSPMKGHSHVYWYRQLPEEGLKFMVYLQKENIIDESGMPKERFSAEFPKEGPSILRIQQVVRGDSAAYFCASSPGAPAGYNEQFFGPGTRLTVL.

V and J are TRBV6-1 and TRBJ2-7, with TRBD1 matching over 10 bases. The germline gives CDR1 MNHNS, CDR2 SASEGT. Trimming took 6 bases from V and 5 from J; bases not matched to a gene: 7. This CDR3 region has 14 residues. The DNA of the CDR3 is TGTGCCAGCAGATTCCGGGACAGGGGAGACGAGCAGTACTTC. Translating gives CASRFRDRGDEQYF.

This clonotype appeared a few times. The chain uses TRBV24-1 and TRBJ2-1; TRBD2 aligns across 11 bases. Looked up from germline, CDR1 is KGHDR and CDR2 is SFDVKD. The CDR3 covers 16 residues. The junction had 6 bases not matched to a gene; V was cut back by 8 bases and J by 1 base. This CDR3 reads CATTGTSGASYNEQFF. CDR3 in DNA: TGTGCCACCACCGGGACTAGCGGAGCATCCTACAATGAGCAGTTCTTC.

The chain links TRBV20-1 to TRBJ1-1, with 7 bases matching TRBD1. Losses at the gene ends were 5 bases for V and 4 bases for J; bases not matched to a gene: 10. Looked up from germline, CDR1 is DFQATT and CDR2 is SNEGSKA (reference sequence). The CDR3 contains 14 residues. CDR3 nucleotide sequence: TGCAGTGCTCGCACCGGGACAGCCCCCACTGAAGCTTTCTTT. Translating gives CSARTGTAPTEAFF.

The rearrangement uses TRBV3-1 and TRBJ2-3, with TRBD1 identical over 9 bases. This CDR3 has 16 amino acids. CDR1 LGHDT and CDR2 YNNKEL come from the germline V gene (reference sequence). V lost 3 bases, J lost 0 bases, and 4 bases stayed unmatched. CDR3 region: CASSHLGTGSTDTQYF. The CDR3 nucleotides read TGTGCCAGCAGCCACCTTGGGACAGGGAGCACAGATACGCAGTATTTT.

In this sample, this clonotype turned up a few times. The gene calls are TRBV3-1 and TRBJ2-3, with 11 bases fitting TRBD2. Trimming cost V 4 bases and J 3 bases; bases outside gene matches: 6. The CDR3 is 16 residues long. The germline V gene encodes CDR1 LGHDT and CDR2 YNNKEL (reference sequence). CDR3 sequence reads: CASSRHTSGRTDTQYF. CDR3 coding DNA: TGTGCCAGCAGCCGCCATACTAGCGGGAGAACAGATACGCAGTATTTT.

There are a few counts of this clonotype. The chain joins TRBV29-1 to TRBJ1-2; maybe TRBD1 (5 bases). V lost 0 bases, J lost 4 bases, and 6 bases lay in between. Germline loops: CDR1 SQVTM, CDR2 ANQGSEA. The CDR3 extends over 12 amino acids. CDR3 residues: CSVEDRVYGYTF. The CDR3, as DNA: TGCAGCGTTGAAGACAGGGTCTATGGCTACACCTTC.

In this sample, this clonotype turned up a few times. The V call is TRBV11-3, the J call TRBJ1-5, with D possibly being TRBD1 (5 bases). V gave up 2 bases and J gave up 3 bases, with 14 bases separating them. The CDR3 loop spans 16 amino acids. Germline CDR1 reads SGHNT; CDR2 reads YENEEA. CDR3: CASSLLGRVDNQPQHF. The DNA of the CDR3 is TGTGCCAGCAGCTTATTAGGCAGGGTCGACAATCAGCCCCAGCATTTT.

This clonotype has just a few counts. J is TRBJ2-1 and V is TRBV20-1; 8 bases map to TRBD1. V was clipped by 3 bases and J by 4 bases; unmatched bases: 8. CDR3 size: 15 residues. Germline-derived CDR1 and CDR2 are DFQATT and SNEGSKA (reference sequence). Here the CDR3 DNA reads TGCAGTGCTAGTGGACGGGACAGGTCATACAATGAGCAGTTCTTC. It codes for CSASGRDRSYNEQFF.

This chain connects TRBV5-1 to TRBJ2-5, with D perhaps matching TRBD1 (6 bases). The V gene lost 0 bases and the J gene lost 1 base, with 13 bases spanning the gap. CDR1 and CDR2 (germline): SGHRS, YFSETQ. CDR3 length: 16 amino acids. CDR3 region: CASSLEGVRTQETQYF. CDR3 nucleotide sequence: TGCGCCAGCAGCTTGGAGGGGGTCAGAACCCAAGAGACCCAGTACTTC.

Many counts were recorded for this clonotype. The chain couples TRBV5-1 to TRBJ2-1; TRBD2 matches 15 bases. The germline gives CDR1 SGHRS, CDR2 YFSETQ. There are 16 residues in the CDR3. After removal of 4 bases from V and 10 bases from J, the junction contained 9 bases not matched to a gene. The CDR3 spells CASSPYGTSGRREQFF. In DNA, the CDR3 is TGCGCCAGCAGCCCTTACGGGACTAGCGGGAGGAGGGAGCAGTTCTTC.